The present T cell receptor beta chain was sequenced within a study of identifying expanded T cells in peripheral blood (dated by TCRdb to the late 2010s). Concerning the study at large: Technical replicates were generated by sequencing separate aliquots of the same genomic DNA pool, with four replicates compared pairwise. Overall study outcomes, separate from this receptor: The binomial model flagged roughly 1.1 differentially abundant clones between technical replicates, compared with about 16 over approximately two weeks and 19 over approximately four weeks. Across all healthy-donor time intervals, the beta-binomial model significantly cut both the number of clones called differentially abundant and the false-positive rate. The authors expected biological variance in healthy repertoires might increase further over much longer intervals such as months to years. For all healthy donors, the variance in clone template counts between approximately two-week samples rose significantly as total template count increased.

Including the terminal cysteine and phenylalanine, the CDR3 comprises 14 residues. The CDR3 DNA has 42 bases and is translated from base 1. Looking up the germline V gene (reference sequence) yields CDR1 LNHNV and CDR2 YYDKDF. Germline trimming: 2 bases from V, 5 bases from J; junction bases outside gene matches: 5. TCRbeta CDR3 regions were profiled with the immunoSEQ Assay using bias-controlled multiplex PCR amplification of genomic DNA. The authors' pipeline ran thus. The absolute abundance of each unique TCRbeta CDR3 region was quantified after sequences were collapsed and filtered. Differential abundance was tested with a binomial (Fisher-equivalent) model and with a beta-binomial model adding time-dependent variance fitted from healthy donors. Clones with fewer than 5 combined templates were removed, and a clone was called differentially abundant if the clone's Benjamini-Hochberg FDR was below 0.01. The form v = (b*log(k)+a)^2 was used to model beta-binomial variance as a function of total template count across the two samples. TCRdb mirrors the immuneACCESS table, restricted to in-frame sequences. Some clones are absent from its copies; in checked studies, under half trace to an unresolved V gene, and the reason for the others is unknown. V and J calls plus clone size are reproduced from that table; the DNA served to infer D and trimming. The sample table holds more than 85,000 clones, of which roughly nine tenths were seen once. The ten top clones hold around 8.3% of the sample.

During the collection period, no infections or other immune events were recorded for the healthy donors. Blood repertoires from healthy donors were used as a training cohort for calibrating time-dependent variance in a beta-binomial model of differential abundance of T-cell clones. The training cohort was composed of around ten healthy donors, 3 female and 7 male. An age range of roughly 25 to 70 years, with an average of roughly 47 years, was recorded for the donors. Whole blood, obtained from a commercial supplier, was collected from each healthy donor at three time points spaced roughly 2 weeks apart. Genomic DNA was extracted from unsorted whole blood for immunosequencing. In regard to this clone: The clone's antigen remains unknown. No much larger clone exists at a distance of one base, and base qualities are not known.

The receptor was derived from a person aged 18 to 75 in good health. Sequencing was done on a sample of blood. Recombination joined TRBV15 with TRBJ2-5; 7 middle bases align to TRBD1. The bases read TGTGCCACCAGCAGACAGGGGGTTAGCGAGACCCAGTACTTC. Its protein product is CATSRQGVSETQYF.